A selection of T cell receptor beta chains follows, all from one sample in a study of read filtering for tumor transcriptome and immune sequencing. Each CDR3 protein is one row after TCRdb ran MiXCR on the reads. The sample contains about 130,000 distinct CDR3 sequences, 10% to 15% of which appear only once. Sequences were obtained from a population of CD138-negative cells sorted from bone marrow. All receptors come from a donor at least 40 years old with multiple myeloma. Both conserved end residues are part of each CDR3. Each record gives: D gene, J gene, clone size, V gene, CDR3 protein, CDR3 DNA. D genes are given only for firm matches. The size of a clone is reported for some rows only, either as once, few or many, or as a class for expanded clones.

d_gene: -
j_gene: TRBJ2-5
abundance: many
v_gene: TRBV10-3
CDR3aa: CAISQGGRETQYF
CDR3nt: TGTGCCATCAGTCAGGGGGGAAGAGAGACCCAGTACTTC

d_gene: TRBD2
j_gene: TRBJ2-4
abundance: many
v_gene: TRBV7-3
CDR3aa: CASSRGRAEGDIQYF
CDR3nt: TGTGCCAGCAGCCGCGGGAGGGCCGAGGGAGACATTCAGTACTTC

d_gene: TRBD1
j_gene: TRBJ2-1
abundance: few
v_gene: TRBV5-1
CDR3aa: CASSLGPPGQGGSEQFF
CDR3nt: TGCGCCAGCAGCTTGGGCCCTCCGGGACAGGGGGGGAGTGAGCAGTTCTTC

d_gene: -
j_gene: TRBJ1-5
abundance: -
v_gene: TRBV6-1
CDR3aa: CASGQIGNQPQHF
CDR3nt: TGTGCCAGCGGTCAGATTGGCAATCAGCCCCAGCATTTT

d_gene: -
j_gene: TRBJ2-3
abundance: few
v_gene: TRBV4-2
CDR3aa: CASSQDLNQWGTDTEYF
CDR3nt: TGTGCCAGCAGCCAAGATCTTAACCAATGGGGCACAGATACGGAGTATTTT

d_gene: -
j_gene: TRBJ2-4
abundance: few
v_gene: TRBV6-6
CDR3aa: CASSSEGMWAKNIQYF
CDR3nt: TGTGCCAGCAGTTCGGAGGGGATGTGGGCCAAAAACATTCAGTACTTC

d_gene: -
j_gene: TRBJ1-1
abundance: many
v_gene: TRBV14
CDR3aa: CASSRARFGHLNTEAFF
CDR3nt: TGTGCCAGCAGCAGGGCAAGATTCGGGCACCTGAACACTGAAGCTTTCTTT

d_gene: TRBD1
j_gene: TRBJ2-1
abundance: many
v_gene: TRBV2
CDR3aa: CASKRGQADEQFF
CDR3nt: TGTGCCAGCAAAAGGGGGCAAGCGGATGAGCAGTTCTTC

d_gene: TRBD2
j_gene: TRBJ2-1
abundance: many
v_gene: TRBV5-1
CDR3aa: CASSWGTSGRSDEQFF
CDR3nt: TGCGCCAGCAGCTGGGGGACTAGCGGGAGGAGCGATGAGCAGTTCTTC

d_gene: -
j_gene: TRBJ1-5
abundance: many
v_gene: TRBV19
CDR3aa: CASSMERVNQPQHF
CDR3nt: TGTGCCAGTAGTATGGAAAGGGTCAATCAGCCCCAGCATTTT

d_gene: -
j_gene: TRBJ2-3
abundance: -
v_gene: TRBV11-2
CDR3aa: CASRRGRGLSTDTQYF
CDR3nt: TGTGCCAGCAGACGCGGACGGGGTCTTAGCACAGATACGCAGTATTTT

d_gene: TRBD1
j_gene: TRBJ2-3
abundance: many
v_gene: TRBV6-6
CDR3aa: CASSSGQGADTQYF
CDR3nt: TGTGCCAGCAGTTCAGGACAGGGGGCAGATACGCAGTATTTT

d_gene: -
j_gene: TRBJ1-5
abundance: -
v_gene: TRBV20-1
CDR3aa: CSVITSNQPQHF
CDR3nt: TGCAGTGTTATAACTAGCAATCAGCCCCAGCATTTT

d_gene: TRBD1
j_gene: TRBJ1-4
abundance: many
v_gene: TRBV20-1
CDR3aa: CSAVDRGGEKLFF
CDR3nt: TGCAGTGCTGTCGACAGGGGAGGGGAAAAACTGTTTTTT

d_gene: TRBD1
j_gene: TRBJ1-5
abundance: few
v_gene: TRBV12-3/TRBV12-4
CDR3aa: CAGIQSDRGVNQPQHF
CDR3nt: TGTGCCGGCATCCAATCCGACAGGGGCGTTAATCAGCCCCAGCATTTT

d_gene: TRBD2
j_gene: TRBJ2-3
abundance: many
v_gene: TRBV29-1
CDR3aa: CSVLAGVGPDTQYF
CDR3nt: TGCAGCGTTCTAGCGGGAGTGGGGCCAGATACGCAGTATTTT

d_gene: TRBD2
j_gene: TRBJ2-7
abundance: many
v_gene: TRBV5-6
CDR3aa: CASSAGAGSYEQYF
CDR3nt: TGTGCCAGCAGCGCGGGAGCCGGCTCCTACGAGCAGTACTTC

d_gene: TRBD1
j_gene: TRBJ2-3
abundance: many
v_gene: TRBV6-5
CDR3aa: CASSKLWAGGDFNTQYF
CDR3nt: TGTGCCAGCAGCAAATTGTGGGCAGGGGGAGATTTTAATACGCAGTATTTT

d_gene: TRBD1
j_gene: TRBJ2-1
abundance: many
v_gene: TRBV19
CDR3aa: CASSVNRDRGANEQFF
CDR3nt: TGTGCCAGTAGTGTAAACCGGGACAGGGGGGCTAATGAGCAGTTCTTC

d_gene: TRBD2
j_gene: TRBJ2-1
abundance: many
v_gene: TRBV14
CDR3aa: CASSHVGAGAGEQFF
CDR3nt: TGTGCCAGCAGCCACGTCGGAGCGGGAGCTGGTGAGCAGTTCTTC

d_gene: -
j_gene: TRBJ2-3
abundance: many
v_gene: TRBV30
CDR3aa: CAWSVPGGRTDTQYF
CDR3nt: TGTGCCTGGAGTGTACCCGGGGGTCGCACAGATACGCAGTATTTT

d_gene: -
j_gene: TRBJ1-5
abundance: many
v_gene: TRBV12-3/TRBV12-4
CDR3aa: CASSLGVRNQPQHF
CDR3nt: TGTGCCAGCAGTTTGGGGGTTAGAAATCAGCCCCAGCATTTT

d_gene: -
j_gene: TRBJ2-5
abundance: many
v_gene: TRBV5-6
CDR3aa: CASRGRLSQETQYF
CDR3nt: TGTGCCAGCCGCGGTCGGCTCAGCCAAGAGACCCAGTACTTC

d_gene: -
j_gene: TRBJ2-7
abundance: many
v_gene: TRBV6-1
CDR3aa: CASSSAGLTYEQYF
CDR3nt: TGTGCCAGCAGTTCGGCGGGTTTAACCTACGAGCAGTACTTC

d_gene: TRBD1
j_gene: TRBJ2-5
abundance: -
v_gene: TRBV12-3/TRBV12-4
CDR3aa: CASSPWTGGVGSQETQYF
CDR3nt: TGTGCCAGCAGTCCCTGGACAGGGGGCGTCGGGAGTCAAGAGACCCAGTACTTC

d_gene: -
j_gene: TRBJ2-2
abundance: many
v_gene: TRBV6-1
CDR3aa: CASSESRAGDHTGELFF
CDR3nt: TGTGCCAGCAGTGAATCGCGGGCGGGCGACCACACCGGGGAGCTGTTTTTT

d_gene: TRBD1
j_gene: TRBJ1-5
abundance: many
v_gene: TRBV5-6
CDR3aa: CASSLFTTGGMSQPQHF
CDR3nt: TGTGCCAGCAGCTTGTTTACCACAGGGGGCATGAGTCAGCCCCAGCATTTT

d_gene: TRBD2
j_gene: TRBJ2-3
abundance: many
v_gene: TRBV29-1
CDR3aa: CSVEQAGARTDTQYF
CDR3nt: TGCAGCGTTGAACAAGCGGGGGCCCGCACAGATACGCAGTATTTT

d_gene: TRBD1
j_gene: TRBJ1-5
abundance: -
v_gene: TRBV7-8
CDR3aa: CASSLGGQVGNRPQHF
CDR3nt: TGTGCCAGCAGCTTAGGGGGACAGGTGGGGAATCGGCCCCAGCATTTT

d_gene: TRBD1
j_gene: TRBJ1-2
abundance: many
v_gene: TRBV7-8
CDR3aa: CASSLEQGYYGYTF
CDR3nt: TGTGCCAGCAGCTTAGAACAGGGGTACTATGGCTACACCTTC

d_gene: -
j_gene: TRBJ2-3
abundance: many
v_gene: TRBV7-8
CDR3aa: CASSQGTYTDTQYF
CDR3nt: TGTGCCAGCAGCCAAGGGACCTACACAGATACGCAGTATTTT

d_gene: -
j_gene: TRBJ2-1
abundance: many
v_gene: TRBV29-1
CDR3aa: CSGYTPDNEQFF
CDR3nt: TGCAGCGGATACACGCCCGACAATGAGCAGTTCTTC

d_gene: TRBD2
j_gene: TRBJ2-1
abundance: many
v_gene: TRBV20-1
CDR3aa: CSASSGLANEQFF
CDR3nt: TGCAGTGCTAGCTCCGGACTAGCCAATGAGCAGTTCTTC

d_gene: TRBD1
j_gene: TRBJ1-1
abundance: -
v_gene: TRBV28
CDR3aa: CAGSYSGGNTEAFF
CDR3nt: TGTGCCGGCAGTTATTCAGGGGGGAACACTGAAGCTTTCTTT

d_gene: TRBD1
j_gene: TRBJ2-5
abundance: -
v_gene: TRBV29-1
CDR3aa: CSVDRTGGETQYF
CDR3nt: TGCAGCGTTGACCGGACAGGGGGGGAGACCCAGTACTTC

d_gene: TRBD2
j_gene: TRBJ2-1
abundance: many
v_gene: TRBV5-1
CDR3aa: CASSQTSGNYNEQFF
CDR3nt: TGCGCCAGCAGTCAGACTAGCGGGAACTACAATGAGCAGTTCTTC

d_gene: -
j_gene: TRBJ2-7
abundance: many
v_gene: TRBV29-1
CDR3aa: CSVGSGGSYEQYF
CDR3nt: TGCAGCGTTGGGTCCGGCGGTTCCTACGAGCAGTACTTC

d_gene: TRBD1
j_gene: TRBJ2-5
abundance: many
v_gene: TRBV28
CDR3aa: CASSWTGTAYETQYF
CDR3nt: TGTGCCAGCAGCTGGACCGGGACAGCTTATGAGACCCAGTACTTC

d_gene: -
j_gene: TRBJ1-1
abundance: -
v_gene: TRBV7-7
CDR3aa: CASSPLFDTEAFF
CDR3nt: TGTGCTAGCAGTCCCTTGTTCGACACTGAAGCTTTCTTT

d_gene: -
j_gene: TRBJ1-4
abundance: many
v_gene: TRBV30
CDR3aa: CAWEGRRPNEKLFF
CDR3nt: TGTGCCTGGGAGGGTCGTAGACCTAATGAAAAACTGTTTTTT

d_gene: -
j_gene: TRBJ2-2
abundance: -
v_gene: TRBV5-1
CDR3aa: CASKPRPTTGELFF
CDR3nt: TGCGCCAGCAAGCCTAGACCAACGACCGGGGAGCTGTTTTTT

d_gene: -
j_gene: TRBJ2-1
abundance: -
v_gene: TRBV29-1
CDR3aa: CSVVPGQTSYNAQFF
CDR3nt: TGCAGCGTCGTACCGGGGCAGACCTCCTACAATGCGCAGTTCTTC

d_gene: -
j_gene: TRBJ2-7
abundance: many
v_gene: TRBV28
CDR3aa: CASTPGAGLHEQYF
CDR3nt: TGTGCCAGCACCCCCGGGGCCGGGCTGCACGAGCAGTACTTC

d_gene: -
j_gene: TRBJ2-3
abundance: -
v_gene: TRBV5-1
CDR3aa: CASSTQTHTDTQYF
CDR3nt: TGCGCCAGCAGCACCCAGACGCATACAGATACGCAGTATTTT

d_gene: -
j_gene: TRBJ1-1
abundance: many
v_gene: TRBV5-1
CDR3aa: CASSPGTQNTEAFF
CDR3nt: TGCGCCAGCAGCCCCGGGACACAGAACACTGAAGCTTTCTTT

d_gene: TRBD2
j_gene: TRBJ2-3
abundance: -
v_gene: TRBV7-9
CDR3aa: CASSLGAGAVVTQYF
CDR3nt: TGTGCCAGCAGCTTAGGAGCGGGAGCTGTGGTTACGCAGTATTTT

d_gene: -
j_gene: TRBJ1-4
abundance: -
v_gene: TRBV4-2
CDR3aa: CASSQDLFAGSNEKRFF
CDR3nt: TGTGCCAGCAGCCAAGATCTCTTCGCGGGCTCTAATGAAAAACGGTTTTTT

d_gene: -
j_gene: TRBJ2-1
abundance: many
v_gene: TRBV3-1
CDR3aa: CASSQGTQEQFF
CDR3nt: TGTGCCAGCAGCCAAGGGACTCAGGAGCAGTTCTTC

d_gene: TRBD1
j_gene: TRBJ1-5
abundance: many
v_gene: TRBV28
CDR3aa: CASSYPGTGGAYSNQPQHF
CDR3nt: TGTGCCAGCAGTTACCCGGGAACAGGGGGCGCCTATAGCAATCAGCCCCAGCATTTT

d_gene: -
j_gene: TRBJ2-1
abundance: many
v_gene: TRBV5-5
CDR3aa: CASSLERTVYNEQFF
CDR3nt: TGTGCCAGCAGCTTGGAACGGACAGTTTACAATGAGCAGTTCTTC

d_gene: TRBD2
j_gene: TRBJ2-1
abundance: -
v_gene: TRBV9
CDR3aa: CASSVGGGANEQFF
CDR3nt: TGTGCCAGCAGCGTTGGCGGGGGGGCCAATGAGCAGTTCTTC

d_gene: -
j_gene: TRBJ2-2
abundance: many
v_gene: TRBV2
CDR3aa: CASSGSGSGELFF
CDR3nt: TGTGCCAGCAGTGGATCGGGCTCCGGGGAGCTGTTTTTT

d_gene: TRBD1
j_gene: TRBJ2-4
abundance: many
v_gene: TRBV12-3/TRBV12-4
CDR3aa: CASSRQGADLITKNIQYF
CDR3nt: TGTGCCAGCAGCCGACAGGGGGCGGATTTAATAACCAAAAACATTCAGTACTTC

d_gene: TRBD2
j_gene: TRBJ2-3
abundance: many
v_gene: TRBV7-2
CDR3aa: CASSLKRGGWDTQYF
CDR3nt: TGTGCCAGCAGCTTAAAGCGGGGGGGCTGGGATACGCAGTATTTT

d_gene: -
j_gene: TRBJ2-5
abundance: many
v_gene: TRBV24-1
CDR3aa: CATSAGLQETQYF
CDR3nt: TGTGCCACCAGTGCCGGGCTCCAAGAGACCCAGTACTTC

d_gene: TRBD1
j_gene: TRBJ2-1
abundance: many
v_gene: TRBV5-1
CDR3aa: CASSLEAQGASEQFF
CDR3nt: TGCGCCAGCAGCTTGGAGGCGCAGGGGGCGAGTGAGCAGTTCTTC

d_gene: TRBD1
j_gene: TRBJ2-3
abundance: many
v_gene: TRBV6-6
CDR3aa: CASSYRTGASTDTQYF
CDR3nt: TGTGCCAGCAGTTACCGAACAGGGGCCAGCACAGATACGCAGTATTTT

d_gene: TRBD2
j_gene: TRBJ2-1
abundance: many
v_gene: TRBV28
CDR3aa: CASRVTGGNVNEQFF
CDR3nt: TGTGCCAGCAGAGTGACGGGAGGTAATGTAAATGAGCAGTTCTTC